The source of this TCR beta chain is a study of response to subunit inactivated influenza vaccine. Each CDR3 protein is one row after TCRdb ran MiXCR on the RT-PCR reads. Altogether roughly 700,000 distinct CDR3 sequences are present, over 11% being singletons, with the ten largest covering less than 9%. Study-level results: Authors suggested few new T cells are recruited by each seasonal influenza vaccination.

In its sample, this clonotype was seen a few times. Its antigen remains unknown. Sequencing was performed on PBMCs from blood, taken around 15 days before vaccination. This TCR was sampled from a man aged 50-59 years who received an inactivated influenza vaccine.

The CDR3 here is CSVEKEGGPNSYEQYF. The CDR3 nucleotides read TGCAGCGTTGAAAAAGAGGGAGGGCCTAATTCCTACGAGCAGTACTTC. This chain uses TRBV29-1 with TRBJ2-7; 7 nucleotides line up with TRBD2. Germline lookup yields CDR1 SQVTM and CDR2 ANQGSEA. The CDR3 is 16 residues long. Trimming cost V 2 bases and J 1 base; bases outside gene matches: 11.